One and the same sample provided the 28 T cell receptor beta chains below, sequenced in a study of blood T cell repertoires in COVID-19. Profiled with immunoSEQ multiplex PCR; TCRdb holds only in-frame clones, not every one. The sample lists about 100,000 clones; less than 95% were seen once. Sequenced: peripheral blood. Receptor source: a man between 18 and 35 years old with COVID-19, enrolled during active disease.

The chain carries TRBV19 and TRBJ2-2; 8 bases fit TRBD2. The CDR3 loop spans 15 amino acids. J gave up 0 bases and V 4 bases, and 1 base lay outside the gene matches. CDR1 is LNHDA, CDR2 SQIVND, per germline (reference sequence). CDR3: CASSSGRPNTGELFF. CDR3 bases: TGTGCCAGTAGTAGCGGGAGGCCGAACACCGGGGAGCTGTTTTTT. The whole variable domain, filled in from reference TRBV19 and TRBJ2-2, reads DGGITQSPKYLFRKEGQNVTLSCEQNLNHDAMYWYRQDPGQGLRLIYYSQIVNDFQKGDIAEGYSVSREKKESFPLTVTSAQKNPTAFYLCASSSGRPNTGELFFGEGSRLTVL.

The V and J genes are TRBV28 and TRBJ2-6; 8 bases agree with TRBD1. Trimming cost V 7 bases and J 1 base; bases outside gene matches: 24. Germline loops: CDR1 MDHEN, CDR2 SYDVKM. CDR3 length: 22 residues. The chain's CDR3 is CASTSSPKGRQGNLSGANVLTF. CDR3 DNA: TGTGCCAGCACCTCCTCCCCCAAGGGTCGACAGGGGAATCTATCTGGGGCCAACGTCCTGACTTTC.

The chain combines TRBV18 with TRBJ2-5, with TRBD2 as a possible D gene (6 bases). Germline CDR1 reads KGHSH; CDR2 reads LQKENI. The CDR3 runs 13 residues. V lost 1 base and J lost 6, with 9 bases in between. The CDR3 protein is CASSPLAGQTQYF. The CDR3 DNA sequence: TGTGCCAGCTCACCACTGGCGGGACAGACCCAGTACTTC.

This rearrangement joins TRBV28 to TRBJ1-6; no firm D call. The V and J ends lost 8 bases and 7 bases respectively, with 9 bases between them. The CDR3 consists of 12 residues. CDR1 and CDR2 (germline): MDHEN, SYDVKM. The CDR3 sequence: CASHPRNSPLHF. DNA of the CDR3: TGTGCCAGCCACCCCAGGAATTCACCCCTCCACTTT.

The chain joins TRBV15 to TRBJ1-4, with 8 positions matching TRBD1. V was clipped by 7 bases and J by 7 bases; unmatched bases: 8. There are 14 residues in the CDR3. The germline V gene has CDR1 LNHNV and CDR2 YYDKDF (reference sequence). CDR3 sequence (DNA): TGTGCCACCACCTTGGGCAGGGGGCTTGAAAAACTGTTTTTT. It yields the protein CATTLGRGLEKLFF.

The chain recombines TRBV27 with TRBJ2-1; D may be TRBD2 (5 bases). The ends were cut back, 6 bases at V and 4 bases at J, with 13 bases in the middle. There are 14 residues in the CDR3. The V gene's germline CDR1 is MNHEY and CDR2 SMNVEV (reference sequence). DNA of the CDR3: TGTGCCAGCAGCCAACCCGGACTGTACAATGAGCAGTTCTTC. Translated, it gives CASSQPGLYNEQFF.

The CDR3 loop is CASSLAMRRAEAFF. The CDR3 DNA sequence: TGTGCCAGCAGCTTAGCGATGAGGAGGGCTGAAGCTTTCTTT. The V call is TRBV7-9, the J call TRBJ1-1; D is uncertain. Looked up from germline, CDR1 is SEHNR and CDR2 is FQNEAQ (reference sequence). V was pared by 0 bases and J by 6 bases, with 11 bases between. This CDR3 spans 14 amino acids.

The V and J genes are TRBV25-1 and TRBJ2-5; D ambiguous. The V end was cut by 4 bases, the J end by 5 bases, with 11 bases between. Germline V CDR1 and CDR2: MGHDK, SYGVNS. CDR3 length: 13 amino acids. The CDR3 loop reads CASSGNPEETQYF. The CDR3 bases are TGTGCCAGCAGTGGGAACCCGGAGGAGACCCAGTACTTC.

The CDR3 sequence is CASSFGGSTEAFF. The CDR3 DNA reads as TGTGCCAGCAGCTTCGGGGGAAGCACTGAAGCTTTCTTT. This chain uses TRBV7-9 with TRBJ1-1; D perhaps matches TRBD1 (5 bases). V lost 3 bases, J lost 4 bases, and 9 bases lay in between. This CDR3 comprises 13 residues. Germline-derived CDR1 and CDR2 are SEHNR and FQNEAQ (reference sequence).

About this clone: A read error may account for a junction end that differs from germline. This sequence joins TRBV6-5 and TRBJ1-4; perhaps TRBD1 as D (5 bases). This CDR3 has 14 residues. Germline-derived CDR1 and CDR2 are MNHEY and SVGAGI. CDR3 sequence reads: CASSPTGQSEKLLF. CDR3 DNA: TGTGCCAGCAGTCCTACAGGTCAGAGCGAAAAACTGCTTTTT.

CDR3 DNA: TGTGCCACCAGCAGCGGTTCCGTTTACGGCTACACCTTC. Translated: CATSSGSVYGYTF. The chain carries TRBV15 and TRBJ1-2, with D hard to call. Germline V gene sequence: CDR1 LNHNV, CDR2 YYDKDF (reference sequence). Trimming took off 3 bases at V and 8 bases at J, with 13 bases between the two ends. The CDR3 is 13 residues long.

The J gene is TRBJ2-2, the V gene TRBV28, with 9 bases aligning to TRBD1. Germline CDR1 and CDR2: MDHEN and SYDVKM. The CDR3 sequence is 18 residues long. Trimming removed 4 bases from V and 3 bases from J; junction bases left unmatched: 12. Here the CDR3 DNA reads TGTGCCAGCAGTTCCGGGGACAGGGTTTGGGTAGACACCGGGGAGCTGTTTTTT. Amino acid sequence: CASSSGDRVWVDTGELFF.

V gene TRBV9 combines with J gene TRBJ2-7; perhaps TRBD2 as D (6 bases). Germline V gives CDR1 SGDLS, CDR2 YYNGEE. Between the trimmed V and J ends, which lost 2 bases and 3 bases, there was a span of 15 bases. The CDR3 totals 15 residues. The CDR3 is CASSVGTSSNYEQYF. The CDR3 DNA sequence: TGTGCCAGCAGCGTGGGGACTTCCTCCAACTACGAGCAGTACTTC. The whole variable domain, remainder taken from reference TRBV9 and TRBJ2-7, is DSGVTQTPKHLITATGQRVTLRCSPRSGDLSVYWYQQSLDQGLQFLIQYYNGEERAKGNILERFSAQQFPDLHSELNLSSLELGDSALYFCASSVGTSSNYEQYFGPGTRLTVT.

The genes are TRBV15 and TRBJ2-6, with 8 bases identical to TRBD1. CDR1 is LNHNV and CDR2 is YYDKDF in the germline V gene (reference sequence). With 8 bases clipped from V and 1 base from J, the junction kept 4 bases outside the gene matches. The CDR3 contains 15 residues. The CDR3, as DNA: TGTGCCACCGGGACAGGCCTATCTGGGGCCAACGTCCTGACTTTC. The encoded protein is CATGTGLSGANVLTF.

The V call is TRBV6-5, the J call TRBJ1-2, with 7 bases aligning to TRBD1. The J segment lost 6 bases and the V segment lost 4 bases, leaving 5 bases of the junction unmatched. The CDR3 covers 13 residues. Germline CDR1 MNHEY, CDR2 SVGAGI. The CDR3 spells CASSLQQGHGYTF. CDR3 DNA sequence: TGTGCCAGCAGTTTACAACAGGGGCATGGCTACACCTTC.

The rearrangement uses TRBV27 and TRBJ1-2; D possibly corresponds to TRBD1 (6 bases). This CDR3 comprises 12 residues. Deletions cut 6 bases from V and 14 bases from J, with 19 bases between. Germline-derived CDR1 and CDR2 are MNHEY and SMNVEV (reference sequence). Here the CDR3 reads CASSNPGGHWTF. CDR3 DNA sequence: TGTGCCAGCAGCAACCCGGGGGGCCATTGGACCTTC.

This clone was recorded once. This chain connects TRBV7-6 to TRBJ1-1; no clear D gene. Between the trimmed V and J ends, which lost 1 base and 0 bases, there was a span of 9 bases. There are 15 residues in the CDR3. The germline CDR1 and CDR2 sequences are SGHVS and FNYEAQ. The CDR3 loop is CASSLGSGMNTEAFF. The CDR3 coding sequence is TGTGCCAGCAGCTTAGGCAGCGGGATGAACACTGAAGCTTTCTTT. The full variable domain, with the rest looked up from reference TRBV7-6 and TRBJ1-1, is GAGVSQSPRYKVTKRGQDVALRCDPISGHVSLYWYRQALGQGPEFLTYFNYEAQQDKSGLPNDRFSAERPEGSISTLTIQRTEQRDSAMYRCASSLGSGMNTEAFFGQGTRLTVV.

V gene TRBV2 combines with J gene TRBJ1-1; TRBD1 agrees at 7 bases. Trimming removed 7 bases from V and 4 bases from J; junction bases left unmatched: 9. CDR1 is SNHLY, CDR2 FYNNEI, per germline. CDR3 length: 14 residues. This CDR3 is CASTSRGWVTEAFF. The CDR3, as DNA: TGTGCCAGCACGAGCAGGGGGTGGGTCACTGAAGCTTTCTTT.

The V gene is TRBV27, the J gene TRBJ2-7; D is possibly TRBD1 (6 bases). V dropped 5 bases and J dropped 2 bases, with 10 bases sitting between them. Germline V CDR1 and CDR2: MNHEY, SMNVEV (reference sequence). This CDR3 has 13 amino acids. CDR3 sequence (DNA): TGTGCCAGCAGTCCTCGGACAGCCTACGAGCAGTACTTC. Translated: CASSPRTAYEQYF.

About this clone: A junction end diverges from the germline sequence, so it may reflect a read error. The chain is built from TRBV2 and TRBJ1-4, with D possibly being TRBD1 (5 bases). The CDR3 loop spans 13 amino acids. Germline CDR1 reads SNHLY; CDR2 reads FYNNEI. The CDR3 nucleotides read TGTGCCAGCAGTGAAGCGGGGCAGGGTCAACTGCTTTTT. Amino acids: CASSEAGQGQLLF.

The V call is TRBV7-8, the J call TRBJ2-7; the match to TRBD1 covers 9 bases. Germline CDR1 SGHVS, CDR2 FQNEAQ. The CDR3 is 15 amino acids. Unmatched junction bases numbered 9, after V lost 5 bases and J lost 4 bases. CDR3 in DNA: TGTGCCAGCAGCCTCCGGGACAGGGTAATTTACGAGCAGTACTTC. It translates to CASSLRDRVIYEQYF.

This rearrangement joins TRBV14 to TRBJ2-7; 11 bases are a match to TRBD1. V was pared by 0 bases and J by 3 bases, with 4 bases of the junction left unmatched. CDR3 size: 16 residues. CDR1 SGHDN and CDR2 FVKESK come from the germline V gene. In DNA, the CDR3 is TGTGCCAGCAGCCAAGATTTCGGGACAGGGGGCTACGAGCAGTACTTC. It encodes CASSQDFGTGGYEQYF. The full variable domain, completed using reference TRBV14 and TRBJ2-7, is EAGVTQFPSHSVIEKGQTVTLRCDPISGHDNLYWYRRVMGKEIKFLLHFVKESKQDESGMPNNRFLAERTGGTYSTLKVQPAELEDSGVYFCASSQDFGTGGYEQYFGPGTRLTVT.

V usage is TRBV20-1 and J usage is TRBJ2-7; D call uncertain. Trimming stripped 7 bases from V and 5 bases from J, with 9 bases between. This CDR3 region has 10 residues. Germline loops: CDR1 DFQATT, CDR2 SNEGSKA (reference sequence). CDR3 in amino acids: CSGVYDEQYF. CDR3 sequence (DNA): TGCAGTGGAGTCTACGACGAGCAGTACTTC.

A single count supports this clone. The chain couples TRBV21-1 to TRBJ2-3; TRBD2 is the table's D call and was not checked against the DNA. TRBV21-1 is a pseudogene segment. The CDR3 runs 19 residues. The chain's CDR3 is CASSKARAGPLHTTDTQYF. Written as DNA, the CDR3 is TGTGCCAGCAGCAAAGCGCGGGCGGGACCCCTGCACACCACAGATACGCAGTATTTT.

This clone was counted between two and nine times. The chain employs TRBV24-1 and TRBJ2-1, with TRBD2 as a possible D gene (6 bases). Germline CDR1 reads KGHDR; CDR2 reads SFDVKD. CDR3 size: 17 residues. V lost 1 base, J lost 0 bases, and 12 bases lay in between. In DNA, the CDR3 is TGTGCCACCAGTGATTTAAATAGCGGACCCTCCTACAATGAGCAGTTCTTC. Translating gives CATSDLNSGPSYNEQFF.

V is TRBV18 and J is TRBJ2-7, with 9 nucleotides matching TRBD2. The CDR3 extends over 16 amino acids. The germline V gene has CDR1 KGHSH and CDR2 LQKENI. Trimming took 2 bases from V and 7 from J; bases not matched to a gene: 12. CDR3 protein: CASSPGGLAGMGEQYF. CDR3 DNA: TGTGCCAGCTCACCAGGTGGGCTAGCGGGGATGGGGGAGCAGTACTTC.

CDR3: CASSSGRGEQYF. CDR3 sequence (DNA): TGTGCCAGCAGCTCTGGGAGGGGGGAGCAGTACTTC. The chain recombines TRBV13 with TRBJ2-7; D may be TRBD2 (7 bases). CDR3 size: 12 residues. Per the germline V gene, CDR1 is PRHDT and CDR2 is FYEKMQ (reference sequence). V was trimmed by 4 bases and J by 7 bases, leaving 11 bases between them.

The chain combines TRBV7-9 with TRBJ1-3; D uncertain. Trimming took off 8 bases at V and 1 base at J, with 15 bases between the two ends. This CDR3 is built from 15 residues. Germline V gene lookup returns CDR1 SEHNR and CDR2 FQNEAQ (reference sequence). In DNA form, the CDR3 reads TGTGCCAGCTCTCGCGCAGGCCTGTCTGGAAACACCATATATTTT. Translated: CASSRAGLSGNTIYF.